This note documents a single T cell receptor beta chain sequence. Its antigen is not known. This entry comes from a study of response to subunit inactivated influenza vaccine. Overall study results and limits: Each seasonal flu vaccination may recruit only limited new T cells, authors suggested.

TCRdb analysed the RT-PCR reads with MiXCR anew, one entry per CDR3 protein. The sample holds more than 450,000 distinct CDR3 sequences, 12% seen once. Trimming shortened V by 6 bases and J by 0 bases, and 8 bases separated the two germline ends. There are 13 residues in the CDR3. This TCR came from a man between 50 and 59 years old who received an inactivated influenza vaccine. Sequences were derived from PBMCs from blood, sampled on the day of vaccination. The genes are TRBV12-3 or TRBV12-4 and TRBJ1-1, with D uncertain. The CDR3 sequence is CASRWTVNTEAFF. The CDR3 DNA is TGTGCCAGCAGGTGGACGGTGAACACTGAAGCTTTCTTT.